This T cell receptor beta chain appears in the sequencing data of a study of graft-versus-host responses after intestinal transplantation. Germline V lookup: CDR1 SEHNR, CDR2 FQNEAQ (reference sequence). Trimming cost V 5 bases and J 7 bases, with 12 bases left between them. The CDR3 sequence is 12 residues long. Sequenced by immunoSEQ multiplex PCR; TCRdb stores in-frame clones only, minus some. The sample lists 60,000 or so clones; under 95% were seen once. The sequenced sample was PBMCs, obtained 118 to 130 days after intestinal transplantation. The chain employs TRBV7-9 and TRBJ2-7, with TRBD1 as a possible D gene (6 bases). The receptor's source is a human patient who received an intestinal transplant, so some T cells may come from the graft donor. The CDR3 spells CASSRTVPEQYF. DNA for the CDR3: TGTGCCAGCAGCCGGACAGTCCCGGAGCAGTACTTC.